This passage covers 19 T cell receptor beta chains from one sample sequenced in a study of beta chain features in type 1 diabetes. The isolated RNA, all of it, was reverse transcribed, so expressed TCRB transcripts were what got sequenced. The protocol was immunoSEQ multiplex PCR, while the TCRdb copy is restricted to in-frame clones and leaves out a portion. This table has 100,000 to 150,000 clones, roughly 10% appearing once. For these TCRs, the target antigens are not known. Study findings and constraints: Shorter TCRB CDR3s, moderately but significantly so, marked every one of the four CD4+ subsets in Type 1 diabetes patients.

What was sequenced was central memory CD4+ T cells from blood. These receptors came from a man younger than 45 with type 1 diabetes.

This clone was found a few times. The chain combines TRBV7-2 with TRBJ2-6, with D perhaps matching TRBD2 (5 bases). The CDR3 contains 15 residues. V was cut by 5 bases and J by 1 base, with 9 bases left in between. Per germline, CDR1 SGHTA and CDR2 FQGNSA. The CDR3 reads CASSKSGSGANVLTF. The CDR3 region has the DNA TGTGCCAGCAGCAAGAGCGGTTCTGGGGCCAACGTCCTGACTTTC.

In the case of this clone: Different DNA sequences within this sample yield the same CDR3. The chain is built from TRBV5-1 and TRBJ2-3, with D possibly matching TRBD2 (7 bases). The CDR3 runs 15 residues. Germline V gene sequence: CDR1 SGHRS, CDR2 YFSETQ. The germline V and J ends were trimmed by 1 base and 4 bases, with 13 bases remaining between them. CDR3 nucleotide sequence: TGCGCCAGCAGCTTGCGAGGGGGGGCGGCAGATACGCAGTATTTT. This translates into CASSLRGGAADTQYF.

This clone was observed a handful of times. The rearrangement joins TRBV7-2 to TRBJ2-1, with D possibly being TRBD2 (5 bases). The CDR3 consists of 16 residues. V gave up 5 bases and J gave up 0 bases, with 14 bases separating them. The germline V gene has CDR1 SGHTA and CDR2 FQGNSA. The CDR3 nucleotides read TGTGCCAGCAGCGTAAGCGGTCATGGCTCCTACAATGAGCAGTTCTTC. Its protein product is CASSVSGHGSYNEQFF.

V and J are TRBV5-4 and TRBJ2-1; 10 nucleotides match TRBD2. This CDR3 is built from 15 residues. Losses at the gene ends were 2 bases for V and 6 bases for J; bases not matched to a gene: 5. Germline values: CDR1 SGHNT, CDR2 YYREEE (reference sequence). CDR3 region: CASSFRLAGANEQFF. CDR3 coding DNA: TGTGCCAGCAGCTTTAGGCTAGCGGGGGCCAATGAGCAGTTCTTC.

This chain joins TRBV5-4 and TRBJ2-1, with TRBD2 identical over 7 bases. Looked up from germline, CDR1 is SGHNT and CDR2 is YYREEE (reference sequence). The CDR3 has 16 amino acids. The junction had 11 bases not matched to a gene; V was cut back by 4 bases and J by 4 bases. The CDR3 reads CASSTTSLAVYNEQFF. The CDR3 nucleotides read TGTGCCAGCAGCACAACGTCTCTAGCGGTTTACAATGAGCAGTTCTTC. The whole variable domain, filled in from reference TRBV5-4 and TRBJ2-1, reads ETGVTQSPTHLIKTRGQQVTLRCSSQSGHNTVSWYQQALGQGPQFIFQYYREEENGRGNFPPRFSGLQFPNYSSELNVNALELDDSALYLCASSTTSLAVYNEQFFGPGTRLTVL.

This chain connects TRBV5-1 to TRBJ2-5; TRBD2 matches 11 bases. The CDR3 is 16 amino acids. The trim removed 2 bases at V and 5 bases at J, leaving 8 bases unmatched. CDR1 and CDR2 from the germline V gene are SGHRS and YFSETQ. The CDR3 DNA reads TGCGCCAGCAGCTTTCAAGTAGCGGGGGGGCCCGAGACCCAGTACTTC. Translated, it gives CASSFQVAGGPETQYF.

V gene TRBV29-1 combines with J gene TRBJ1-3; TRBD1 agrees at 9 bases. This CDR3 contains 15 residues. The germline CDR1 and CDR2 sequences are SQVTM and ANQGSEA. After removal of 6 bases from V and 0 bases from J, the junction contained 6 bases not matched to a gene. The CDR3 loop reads CSVRTGATSGNTIYF. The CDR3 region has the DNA TGCAGCGTACGGACAGGGGCTACCTCTGGAAACACCATATATTTT. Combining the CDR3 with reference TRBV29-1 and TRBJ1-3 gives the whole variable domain SAVISQKPSRDICQRGTSLTIQCQVDSQVTMMFWYRQQPGQSLTLIATANQGSEATYESGFVIDKFPISRPNLTFSTLTVSNMSPEDSSIYLCSVRTGATSGNTIYFGEGSWLTVV.

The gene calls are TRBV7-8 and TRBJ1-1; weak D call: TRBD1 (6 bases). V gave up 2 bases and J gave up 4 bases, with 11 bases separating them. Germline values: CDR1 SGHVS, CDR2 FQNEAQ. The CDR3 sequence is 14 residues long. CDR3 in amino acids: CASSLQGQGTEAFF. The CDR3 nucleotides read TGTGCCAGCAGCTTACAGGGGCAGGGCACTGAAGCTTTCTTT.

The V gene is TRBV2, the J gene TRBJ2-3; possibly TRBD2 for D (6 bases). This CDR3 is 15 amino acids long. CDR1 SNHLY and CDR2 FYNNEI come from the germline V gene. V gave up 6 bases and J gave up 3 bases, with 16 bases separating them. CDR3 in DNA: TGTGCCAGCAGCGGACGGAGGGGAGTTACAGATACGCAGTATTTT. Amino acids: CASSGRRGVTDTQYF.

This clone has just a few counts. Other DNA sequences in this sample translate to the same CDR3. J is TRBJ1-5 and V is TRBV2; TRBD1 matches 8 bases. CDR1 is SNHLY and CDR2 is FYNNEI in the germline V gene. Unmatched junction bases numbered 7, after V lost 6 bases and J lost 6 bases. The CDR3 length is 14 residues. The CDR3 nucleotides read TGTGCCAGCAGCGCAGACAGGGGCGGTCAGCCCCAGCATTTT. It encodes CASSADRGGQPQHF.

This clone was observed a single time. The CDR3 protein is CATSRVAGGVTALTEAFF. The CDR3 DNA reads as TGTGCCACCAGCAGAGTAGCAGGGGGTGTCACAGCCCTTACTGAAGCTTTCTTT. The chain combines TRBV15 with TRBJ1-1, with TRBD1 matching 7 bases. CDR3 length: 18 residues. Germline values: CDR1 LNHNV, CDR2 YYDKDF (reference sequence). The V segment lost 1 base and the J segment 5 bases; nucleotides outside the gene matches: 16.

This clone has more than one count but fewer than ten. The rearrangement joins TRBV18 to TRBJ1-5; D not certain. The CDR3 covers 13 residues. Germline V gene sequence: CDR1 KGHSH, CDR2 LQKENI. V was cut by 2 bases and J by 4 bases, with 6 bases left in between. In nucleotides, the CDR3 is TGTGCCAGCTCACCAGAGATGAATCAGCCCCAGCATTTT. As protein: CASSPEMNQPQHF.

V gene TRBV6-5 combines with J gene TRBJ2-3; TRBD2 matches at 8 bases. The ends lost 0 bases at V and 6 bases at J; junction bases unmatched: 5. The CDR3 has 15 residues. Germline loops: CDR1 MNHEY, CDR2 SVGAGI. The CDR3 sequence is CASSYSAGGADTQYF. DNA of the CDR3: TGTGCCAGCAGTTACTCTGCGGGGGGAGCTGATACGCAGTATTTT.

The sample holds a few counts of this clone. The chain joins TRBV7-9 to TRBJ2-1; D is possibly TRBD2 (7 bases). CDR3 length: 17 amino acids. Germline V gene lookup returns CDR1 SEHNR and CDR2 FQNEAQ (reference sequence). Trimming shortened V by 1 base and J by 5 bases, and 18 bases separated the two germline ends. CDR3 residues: CASSLGQSAGANNEQFF. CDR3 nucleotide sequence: TGTGCCAGCAGCTTAGGACAGTCGGCGGGGGCGAACAATGAGCAGTTCTTC.

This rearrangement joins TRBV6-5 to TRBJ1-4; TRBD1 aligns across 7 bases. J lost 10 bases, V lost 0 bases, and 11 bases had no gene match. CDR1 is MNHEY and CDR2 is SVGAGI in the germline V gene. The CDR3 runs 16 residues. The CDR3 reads CASSYSKGGVSGKLFF. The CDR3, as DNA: TGTGCCAGCAGTTACTCGAAAGGGGGCGTCTCGGGAAAACTGTTTTTT.

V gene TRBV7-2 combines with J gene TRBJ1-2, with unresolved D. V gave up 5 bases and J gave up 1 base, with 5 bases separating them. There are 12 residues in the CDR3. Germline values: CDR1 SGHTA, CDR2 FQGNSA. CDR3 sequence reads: CASSQLNYGYTF. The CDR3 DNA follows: TGTGCCAGCAGCCAACTTAACTATGGCTACACCTTC. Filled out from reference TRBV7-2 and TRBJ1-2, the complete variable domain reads GAGVSQSPSNKVTEKGKDVELRCDPISGHTALYWYRQSLGQGLEFLIYFQGNSAPDKSGLPSDRFSAERTGGSVSTLTIQRTQQEDSAVYLCASSQLNYGYTFGSGTRLTVV.

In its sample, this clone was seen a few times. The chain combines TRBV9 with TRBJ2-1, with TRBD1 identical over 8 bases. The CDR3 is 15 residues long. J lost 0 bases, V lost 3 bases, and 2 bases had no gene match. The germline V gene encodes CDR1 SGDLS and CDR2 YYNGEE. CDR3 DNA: TGTGCCAGCAGCGCACAGGGGGACTCCTACAATGAGCAGTTCTTC. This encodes CASSAQGDSYNEQFF.

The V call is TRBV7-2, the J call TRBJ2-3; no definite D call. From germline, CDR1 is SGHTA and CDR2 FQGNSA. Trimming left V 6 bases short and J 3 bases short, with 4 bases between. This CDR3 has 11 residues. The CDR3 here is CASSYTDTQYF. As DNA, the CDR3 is TGTGCCAGCAGTTATACAGATACGCAGTATTTT. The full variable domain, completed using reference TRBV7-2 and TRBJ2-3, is GAGVSQSPSNKVTEKGKDVELRCDPISGHTALYWYRQSLGQGLEFLIYFQGNSAPDKSGLPSDRFSAERTGGSVSTLTIQRTQQEDSAVYLCASSYTDTQYFGPGTRLTVL.

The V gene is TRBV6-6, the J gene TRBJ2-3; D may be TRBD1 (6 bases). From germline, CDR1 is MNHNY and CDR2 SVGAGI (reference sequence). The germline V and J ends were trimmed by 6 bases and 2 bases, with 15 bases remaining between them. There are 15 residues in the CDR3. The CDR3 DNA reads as TGTGCCAGCAGGGGACCAGGGGCTCCCACAGATACGCAGTATTTT. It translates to CASRGPGAPTDTQYF.